This T cell receptor (beta chain) was sequenced during a study of shared clonotypes between healthy human individuals. Notes on the study in general: Deeper or shallower sequencing was expected to change how clonotypes are shared among donors.

CD4+ cells were split into CD45RA+ naive and CD45RA-negative memory subsets. Trimming shortened V by 2 bases and J by 5 bases, and 10 bases separated the two germline ends. The CDR3 is 14 amino acids. Germline CDR1 is LNHDA and CDR2 is SQIVND (reference sequence). Worth noting for this clone: Its antigen is undetermined.

Generated by immunoSEQ multiplex PCR, the TCRdb table keeps only in-frame clones and is missing some. The sample has hundreds of thousands of clones; about 74% are singletons. This TCR came from a woman aged 25 to 39 in good health. The V and J genes are TRBV19 and TRBJ1-5; D may be TRBD1 (6 bases). The source material was memory CD4+ T cells sorted from blood. Subset here: CD45RA-negative fraction. The CDR3 protein is CASSIRTADQPQHF. The CDR3 DNA reads TGTGCCAGTAGTATACGGACAGCCGATCAGCCCCAGCATTTT.